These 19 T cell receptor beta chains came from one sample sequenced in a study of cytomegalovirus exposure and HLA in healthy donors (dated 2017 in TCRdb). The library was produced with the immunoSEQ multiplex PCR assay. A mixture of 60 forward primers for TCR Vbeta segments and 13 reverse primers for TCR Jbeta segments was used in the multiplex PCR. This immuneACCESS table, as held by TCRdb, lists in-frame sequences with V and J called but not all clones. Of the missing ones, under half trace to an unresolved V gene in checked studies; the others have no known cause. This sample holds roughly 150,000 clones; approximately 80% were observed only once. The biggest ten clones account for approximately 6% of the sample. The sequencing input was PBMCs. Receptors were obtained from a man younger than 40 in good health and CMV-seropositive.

The CDR3 DNA is TGTGCCAGCAGCTTAGATTGGCGGGAGAACACCGGGGAGCTGTTTTTT. It encodes CASSLDWRENTGELFF. The genes are TRBV7-9 and TRBJ2-2, with D perhaps matching TRBD2 (6 bases). The CDR3 totals 16 residues. CDR1 is SEHNR and CDR2 is FQNEAQ in the germline V gene (reference sequence). V dropped 1 base and J dropped 1 base, with 10 bases sitting between them.

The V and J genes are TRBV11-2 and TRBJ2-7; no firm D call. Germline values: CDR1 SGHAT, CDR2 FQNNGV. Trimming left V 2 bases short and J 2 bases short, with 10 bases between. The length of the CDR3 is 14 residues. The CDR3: CASSLRDLTYEQYF. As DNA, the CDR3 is TGTGCCAGCAGCTTACGCGACTTAACCTACGAGCAGTACTTC.

The DNA of the CDR3 is TGTGCCAGCAGCCCCCCCAGCGGGGGGGCACCCGATACGCAGTATTTT. Translation: CASSPPSGGAPDTQYF. V usage is TRBV11-2 and J usage is TRBJ2-3; 10 positions agree with TRBD2. V lost 5 bases to trimming and J lost 6 bases; unmatched junction nucleotides: 11. Germline CDR1 is SGHAT and CDR2 is FQNNGV. The CDR3 length is 16 residues.

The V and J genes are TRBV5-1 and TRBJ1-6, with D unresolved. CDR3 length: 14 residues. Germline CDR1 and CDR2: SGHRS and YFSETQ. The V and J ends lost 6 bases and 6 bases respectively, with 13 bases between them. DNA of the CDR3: TGCGCCAGCAAAGAAAGTCGGGGTAATTCACCCCTCCACTTT. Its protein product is CASKESRGNSPLHF.

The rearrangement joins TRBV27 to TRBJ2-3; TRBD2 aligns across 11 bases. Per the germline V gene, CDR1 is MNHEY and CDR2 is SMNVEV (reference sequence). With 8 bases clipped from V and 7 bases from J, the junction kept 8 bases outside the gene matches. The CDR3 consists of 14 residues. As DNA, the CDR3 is TGTGCCAGCGGGATAGCGGGGGGGCCTAATACGCAGTATTTT. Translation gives CASGIAGGPNTQYF.

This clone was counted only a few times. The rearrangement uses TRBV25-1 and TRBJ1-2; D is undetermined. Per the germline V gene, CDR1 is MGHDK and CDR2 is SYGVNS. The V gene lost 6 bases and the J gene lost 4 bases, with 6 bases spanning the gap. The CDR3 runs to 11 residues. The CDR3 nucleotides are TGTGCCAGCAGGAGTGGCTATGGCTACACCTTC. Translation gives CASRSGYGYTF.

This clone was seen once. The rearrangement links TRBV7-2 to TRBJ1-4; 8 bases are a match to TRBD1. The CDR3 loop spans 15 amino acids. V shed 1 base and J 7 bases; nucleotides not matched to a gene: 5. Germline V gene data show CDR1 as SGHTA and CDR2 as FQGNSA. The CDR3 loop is CASSLEGRGLEKLFF. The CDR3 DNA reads TGTGCCAGCAGCTTAGAGGGCAGGGGGCTTGAAAAACTGTTTTTT.

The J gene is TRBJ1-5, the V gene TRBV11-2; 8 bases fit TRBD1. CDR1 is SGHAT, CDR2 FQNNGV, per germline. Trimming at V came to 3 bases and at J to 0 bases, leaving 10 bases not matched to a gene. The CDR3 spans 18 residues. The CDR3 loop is CASSFKQGVAHSNQPQHF. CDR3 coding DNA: TGTGCCAGCAGCTTCAAACAGGGGGTGGCCCATAGCAATCAGCCCCAGCATTTT. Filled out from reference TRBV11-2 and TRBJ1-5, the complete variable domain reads EAGVAQSPRYKIIEKRQSVAFWCNPISGHATLYWYQQILGQGPKLLIQFQNNGVVDDSQLPKDRFSAERLKGVDSTLKIQPAKLEDSAVYLCASSFKQGVAHSNQPQHFGDGTRLSIL.

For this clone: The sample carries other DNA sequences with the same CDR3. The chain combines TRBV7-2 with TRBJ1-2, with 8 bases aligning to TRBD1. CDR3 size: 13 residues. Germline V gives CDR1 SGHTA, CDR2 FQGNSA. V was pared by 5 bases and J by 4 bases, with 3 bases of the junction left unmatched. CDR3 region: CASSPGQGYGYTF. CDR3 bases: TGTGCCAGCAGCCCCGGACAGGGCTATGGCTACACCTTC.

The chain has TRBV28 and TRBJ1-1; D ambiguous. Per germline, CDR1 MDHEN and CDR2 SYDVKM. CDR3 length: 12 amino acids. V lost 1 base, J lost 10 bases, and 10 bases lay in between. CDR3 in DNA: TGTGCCAGCAGTTTATTGCCACCGGGAGCTTTCTTT. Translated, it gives CASSLLPPGAFF.

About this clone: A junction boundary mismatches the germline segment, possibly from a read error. CDR3 in DNA: TGCGCTAGCAGCATAGAACTAGCGGAGAACACCGGGGAGCTGTTTTTT. It specifies CASSIELAENTGELFF. The chain combines TRBV5-1 with TRBJ2-2; the match to TRBD2 covers 8 bases. The CDR3 is 16 residues long. Germline lookup yields CDR1 SGHRS and CDR2 YFSETQ.

The CDR3 sequence: CRVFGNYEQFF. CDR3 bases: TGCAGAGTTTTCGGGAACTATGAGCAGTTCTTC. V and J are TRBV20-1 and TRBJ2-1; D perhaps matches TRBD2 (5 bases). This CDR3 has 11 residues. Germline V CDR1 and CDR2: DFQATT, SNEGSKA (reference sequence).

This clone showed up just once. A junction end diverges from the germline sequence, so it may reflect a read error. The CDR3 sequence is CASSPPGQGQEAQYF. CDR3 nucleotide sequence: TGTGCCAGCAGCCCACCGGGACAGGGTCAAGAGGCCCAGTACTTC. V usage is TRBV4-2 and J usage is TRBJ2-5, with 9 bases fitting TRBD1. Germline V lookup: CDR1 LGHNA, CDR2 YNFKEQ. This CDR3 region has 15 residues.

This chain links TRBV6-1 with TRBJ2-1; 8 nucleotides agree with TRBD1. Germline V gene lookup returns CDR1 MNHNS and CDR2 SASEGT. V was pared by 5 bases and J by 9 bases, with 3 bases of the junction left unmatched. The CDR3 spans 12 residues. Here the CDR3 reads CASSRTGTEQFF. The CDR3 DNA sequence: TGTGCCAGCAGTAGGACAGGGACTGAGCAGTTCTTC.

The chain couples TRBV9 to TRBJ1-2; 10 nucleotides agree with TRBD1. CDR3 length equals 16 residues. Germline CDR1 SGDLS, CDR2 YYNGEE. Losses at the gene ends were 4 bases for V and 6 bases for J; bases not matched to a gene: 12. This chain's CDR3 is CASSTSGTGVSDGYTF. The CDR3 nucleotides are TGTGCCAGCAGCACATCTGGGACAGGGGTATCGGATGGCTACACCTTC.

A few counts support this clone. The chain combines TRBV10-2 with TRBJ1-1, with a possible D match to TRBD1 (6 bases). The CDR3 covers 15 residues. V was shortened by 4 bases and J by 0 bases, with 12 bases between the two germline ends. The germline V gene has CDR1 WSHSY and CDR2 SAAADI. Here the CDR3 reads CASSAAGEMNTEAFF. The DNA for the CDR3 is TGCGCCAGCAGTGCGGCAGGGGAGATGAACACTGAAGCTTTCTTT.

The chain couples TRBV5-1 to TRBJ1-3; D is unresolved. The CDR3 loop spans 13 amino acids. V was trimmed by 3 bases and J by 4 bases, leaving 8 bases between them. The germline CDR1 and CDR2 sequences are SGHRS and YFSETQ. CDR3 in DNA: TGCGCCAGCAGCTCCAGTACAGGAAACACCATATATTTT. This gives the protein CASSSSTGNTIYF.

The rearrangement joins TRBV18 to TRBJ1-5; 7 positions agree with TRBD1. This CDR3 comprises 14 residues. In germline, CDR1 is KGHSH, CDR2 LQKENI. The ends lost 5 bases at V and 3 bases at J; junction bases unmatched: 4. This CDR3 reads CASSSQGDNQPQHF. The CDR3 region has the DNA TGTGCCAGCTCATCTCAGGGGGACAATCAGCCCCAGCATTTT.

DNA for the CDR3: TGTGCCAGCACCTGGGGACAGGAGAATAATTCACCCCTCCACTTT. This codes for CASTWGQENNSPLHF. This sequence joins TRBV6-6 and TRBJ1-6, with 8 bases aligning to TRBD1. J lost 5 bases, V lost 7 bases, and 7 bases had no gene match. There are 15 residues in the CDR3. Per germline, CDR1 MNHNY and CDR2 SVGAGI (reference sequence).